This TCR beta chain stems from a study of tumor-infiltrating lymphocytes in primary liver carcinoma. On the study more broadly: Primary liver carcinomas in the patients were surgically resected. Maximum tumor diameters ranged from roughly 4.2 to 11 cm, stage T1-T3 N0M0.

A primer matching the constant region was used to make TCR beta cDNA from about 500 ng of total RNA. Amplification in three nested multiplex PCR rounds with slightly modified ARM-PCR gave rise to TCR beta libraries. A C-beta reverse primer and TRBV1-TRBV30 forward primers served in each of the first two PCR rounds, at approximately 10 cycles apiece. TCRdb reprocessed the multiplex PCR reads via MiXCR and lists one record per CDR3 protein. This table holds about 180,000 distinct CDR3 sequences, about 60% found once. The authors took blood RNA from unsorted whole blood and also extracted germline DNA. Chronic HBV infection, which was untreated, was present in the patients. This clonotype was seen only a few times. The CDR3 is made up of 15 amino acids. Germline V gene sequence: CDR1 PRHDT, CDR2 FYEKMQ (reference sequence). Trimming removed 9 bases from V and 4 bases from J; junction bases left unmatched: 14.

Specimen: peripheral blood. The chain uses TRBV13 and TRBJ2-5; 7 positions match TRBD2. The source of this sequence is a man aged 40-49 years with primary liver carcinoma and hepatitis B virus infection. The CDR3 DNA sequence: TGTGCCAGTGGCCGGCTAGCGGAGACCCCAGAGACCCAGTACTTC. This encodes CASGRLAETPETQYF.